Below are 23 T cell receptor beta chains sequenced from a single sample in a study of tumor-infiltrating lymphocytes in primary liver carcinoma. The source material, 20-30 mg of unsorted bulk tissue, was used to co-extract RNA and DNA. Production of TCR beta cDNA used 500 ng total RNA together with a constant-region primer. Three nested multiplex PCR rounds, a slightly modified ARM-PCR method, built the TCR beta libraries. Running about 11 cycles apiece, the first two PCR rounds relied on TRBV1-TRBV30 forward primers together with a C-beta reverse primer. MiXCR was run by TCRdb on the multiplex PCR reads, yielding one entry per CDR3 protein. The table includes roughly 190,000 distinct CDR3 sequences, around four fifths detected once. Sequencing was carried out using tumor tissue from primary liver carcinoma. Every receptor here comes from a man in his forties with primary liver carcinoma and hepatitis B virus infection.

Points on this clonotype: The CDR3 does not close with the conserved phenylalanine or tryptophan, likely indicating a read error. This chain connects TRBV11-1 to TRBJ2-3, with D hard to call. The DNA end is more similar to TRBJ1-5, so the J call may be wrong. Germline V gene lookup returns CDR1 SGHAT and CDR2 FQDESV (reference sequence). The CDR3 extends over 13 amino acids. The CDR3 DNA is TGTGCCAGCAGCTTTATTGGTACAGATATGCAGCATTCT. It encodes CASSFIGTDMQHS.

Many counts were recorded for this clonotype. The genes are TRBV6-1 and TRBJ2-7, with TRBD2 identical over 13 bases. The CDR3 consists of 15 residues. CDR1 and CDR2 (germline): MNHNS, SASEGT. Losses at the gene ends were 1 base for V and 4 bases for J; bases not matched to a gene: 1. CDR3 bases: TGTGCCAGCAGTGAAGGGACTAGCGGGAGTTACGAGCAGTACTTC. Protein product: CASSEGTSGSYEQYF.

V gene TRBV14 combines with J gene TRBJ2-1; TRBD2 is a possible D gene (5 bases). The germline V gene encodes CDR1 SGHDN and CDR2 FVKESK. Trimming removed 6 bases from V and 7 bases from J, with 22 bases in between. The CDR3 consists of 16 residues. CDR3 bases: TGTGCCAGCAGTGCGGTACCGGGATGGTTAAAGAATGAGCAGTTCTTC. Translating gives CASSAVPGWLKNEQFF.

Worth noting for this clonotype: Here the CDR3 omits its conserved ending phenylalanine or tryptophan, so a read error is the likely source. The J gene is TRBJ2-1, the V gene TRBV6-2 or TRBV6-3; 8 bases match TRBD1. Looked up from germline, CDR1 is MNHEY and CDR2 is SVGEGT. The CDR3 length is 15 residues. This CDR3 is CASSLLDRGYNEQFL. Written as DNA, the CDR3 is TGTGCCAGCAGCTTACTCGACAGGGGCTACAATGAACAGTTCTTG.

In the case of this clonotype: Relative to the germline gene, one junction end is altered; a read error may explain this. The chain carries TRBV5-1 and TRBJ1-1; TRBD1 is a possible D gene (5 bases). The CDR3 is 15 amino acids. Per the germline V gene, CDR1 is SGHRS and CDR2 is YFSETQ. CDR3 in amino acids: CTSSASAGSNTEAFF. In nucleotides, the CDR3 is TGCACCAGCAGCGCCTCGGCAGGGAGCAACACTGAAGCTTTCTTT.

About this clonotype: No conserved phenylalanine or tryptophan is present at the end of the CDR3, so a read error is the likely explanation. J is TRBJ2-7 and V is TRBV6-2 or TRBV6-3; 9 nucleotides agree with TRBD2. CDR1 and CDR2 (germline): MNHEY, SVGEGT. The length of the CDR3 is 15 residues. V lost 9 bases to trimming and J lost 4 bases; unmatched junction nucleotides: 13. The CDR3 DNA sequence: TGTGCCAGTAGCACTCTGACTAGCGGAGGGTACGAGCAGTACTTA. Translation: CASSTLTSGGYEQYL.

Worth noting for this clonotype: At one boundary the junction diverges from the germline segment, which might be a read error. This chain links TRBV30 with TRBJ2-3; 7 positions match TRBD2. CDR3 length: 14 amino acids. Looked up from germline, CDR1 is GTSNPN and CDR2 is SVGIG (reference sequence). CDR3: CASGFTGGTDTHYF. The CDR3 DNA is TGTGCCTCCGGCTTCACGGGAGGCACAGATACGCACTATTTT.

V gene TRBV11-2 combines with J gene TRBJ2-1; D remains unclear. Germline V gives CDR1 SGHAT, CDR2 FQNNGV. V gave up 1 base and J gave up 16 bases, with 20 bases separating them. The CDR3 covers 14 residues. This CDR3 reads CASSLVGLNNEHFF. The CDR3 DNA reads TGTGCCAGCAGCTTAGTGGGGTTGAACAATGAACATTTCTTC.

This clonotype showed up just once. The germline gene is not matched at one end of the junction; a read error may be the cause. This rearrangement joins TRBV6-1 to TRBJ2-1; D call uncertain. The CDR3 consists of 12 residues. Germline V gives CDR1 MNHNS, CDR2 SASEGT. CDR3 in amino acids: CANIPSYNVQFF. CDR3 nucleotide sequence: TGTGCCAACATTCCGTCCTACAATGTGCAGTTCTTC.

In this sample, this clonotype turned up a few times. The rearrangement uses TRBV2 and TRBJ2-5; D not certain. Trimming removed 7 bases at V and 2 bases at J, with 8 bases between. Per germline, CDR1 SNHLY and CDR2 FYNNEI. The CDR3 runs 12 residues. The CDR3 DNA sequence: TGTGCCAGCACTAAACAACAAGAGACCCAGTACTTC. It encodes CASTKQQETQYF.

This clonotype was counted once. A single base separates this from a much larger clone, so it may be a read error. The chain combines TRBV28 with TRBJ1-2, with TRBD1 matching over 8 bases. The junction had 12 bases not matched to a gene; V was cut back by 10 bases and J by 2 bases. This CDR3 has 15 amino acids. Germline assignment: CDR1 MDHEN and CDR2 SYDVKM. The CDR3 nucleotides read TGTGCCATGCCGCCGGAGTCAGGGGGCAACTATGGCTACACCTTC. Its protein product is CAMPPESGGNYGYTF.

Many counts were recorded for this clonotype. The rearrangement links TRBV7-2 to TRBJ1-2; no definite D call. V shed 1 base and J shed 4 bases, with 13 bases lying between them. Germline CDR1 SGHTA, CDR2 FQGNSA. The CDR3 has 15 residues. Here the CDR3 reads CASSLVAGPSYGYTF. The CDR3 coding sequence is TGTGCCAGCAGCTTAGTAGCCGGACCGAGCTATGGCTACACCTTC.

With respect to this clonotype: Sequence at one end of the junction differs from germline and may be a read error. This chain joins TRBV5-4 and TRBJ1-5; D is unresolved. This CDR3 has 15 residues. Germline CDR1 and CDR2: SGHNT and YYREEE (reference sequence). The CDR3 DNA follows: TGTGCCAGTAGCCGCGACGGAAATAGCATTCAGCCCCAGCATTTT. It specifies CASSRDGNSIQPQHF.

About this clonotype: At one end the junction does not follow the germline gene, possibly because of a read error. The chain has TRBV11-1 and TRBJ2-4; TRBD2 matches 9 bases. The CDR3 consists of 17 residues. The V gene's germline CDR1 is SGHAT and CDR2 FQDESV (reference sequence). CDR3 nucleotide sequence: TGTGCCTGCAGCTTTACCGGGACTAGCAGGACCAAAAACATCCAGTACTTC. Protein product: CACSFTGTSRTKNIQYF.

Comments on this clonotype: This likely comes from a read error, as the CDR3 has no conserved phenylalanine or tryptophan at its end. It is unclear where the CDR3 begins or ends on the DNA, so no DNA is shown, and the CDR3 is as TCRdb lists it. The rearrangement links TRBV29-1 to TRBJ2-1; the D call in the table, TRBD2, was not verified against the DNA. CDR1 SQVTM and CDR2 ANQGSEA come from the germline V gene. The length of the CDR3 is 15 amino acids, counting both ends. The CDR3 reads CSVGLAGGFYNEHFI.

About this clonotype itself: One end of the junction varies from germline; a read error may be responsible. The CDR3 DNA reads as TGTGCCAGCAGTGACACGGGGGGGAGCTACAATGATCAGTTCTTC. Residues: CASSDTGGSYNDQFF. V usage is TRBV6-4 and J usage is TRBJ2-1, with TRBD2 matching over 8 bases. Germline V lookup: CDR1 MRHNA, CDR2 SNTAGT. This CDR3 spans 15 amino acids.

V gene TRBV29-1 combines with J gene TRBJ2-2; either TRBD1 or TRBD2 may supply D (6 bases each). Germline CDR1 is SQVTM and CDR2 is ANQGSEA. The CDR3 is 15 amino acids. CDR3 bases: TGCAACGTGGGGGCGGGGCTAGGTTACAAAGGGGAGCTGTTTTTT. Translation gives CNVGAGLGYKGELFF.

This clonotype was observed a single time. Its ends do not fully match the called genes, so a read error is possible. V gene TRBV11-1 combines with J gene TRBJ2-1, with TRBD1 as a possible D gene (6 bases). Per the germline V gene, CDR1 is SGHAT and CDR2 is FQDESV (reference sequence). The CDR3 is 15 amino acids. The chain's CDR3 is CVSTFQGPLDNEQFF. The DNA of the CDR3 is TGTGTCAGCACCTTCCAGGGGCCGCTGGACAATGAGCAGTTCTTC. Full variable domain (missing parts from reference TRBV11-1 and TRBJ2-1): EAEVAQSPRYKITEKSQAVAFWCDPISGHATLYWYRQILGQGPELLVQFQDESVVDDSQLPKDRFSAERLKGVDSTLKIQPAELGDSAMYLCVSTFQGPLDNEQFFGPGTRLTVL.

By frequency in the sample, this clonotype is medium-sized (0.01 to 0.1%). The CDR3 protein is CATSEGDYDTGELFF. The CDR3 DNA reads TGTGCCACCAGTGAAGGGGATTACGACACCGGGGAGCTGTTTTTT. The genes are TRBV24-1 and TRBJ2-2; the D gene is possibly TRBD1 (5 bases). CDR1 is KGHDR, CDR2 SFDVKD, per germline. The CDR3 is 15 residues long. Trimming shortened V by 4 bases and J by 3 bases, and 11 bases separated the two germline ends.

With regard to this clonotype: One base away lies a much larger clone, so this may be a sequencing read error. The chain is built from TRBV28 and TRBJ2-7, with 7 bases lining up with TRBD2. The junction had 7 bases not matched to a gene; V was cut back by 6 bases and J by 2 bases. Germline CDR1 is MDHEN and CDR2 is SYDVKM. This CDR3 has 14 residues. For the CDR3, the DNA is TGTGCCAGCAGAACTAGCGAGAGAACCTACGAGCAGTACTTC. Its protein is CASRTSERTYEQYF.

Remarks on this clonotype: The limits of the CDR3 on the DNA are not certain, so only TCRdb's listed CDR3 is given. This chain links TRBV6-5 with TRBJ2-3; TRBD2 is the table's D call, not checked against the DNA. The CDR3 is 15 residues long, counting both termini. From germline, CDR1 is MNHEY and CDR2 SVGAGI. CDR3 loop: CASRVWGLGTHTQNF.

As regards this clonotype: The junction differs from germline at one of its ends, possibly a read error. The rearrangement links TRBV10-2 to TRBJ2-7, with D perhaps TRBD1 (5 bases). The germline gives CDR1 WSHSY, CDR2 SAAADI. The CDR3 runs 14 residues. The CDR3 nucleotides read TGCGCCAGCAGTGAGTCAGGGGCCTTCTACGAGCAGTATTTC. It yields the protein CASSESGAFYEQYF.

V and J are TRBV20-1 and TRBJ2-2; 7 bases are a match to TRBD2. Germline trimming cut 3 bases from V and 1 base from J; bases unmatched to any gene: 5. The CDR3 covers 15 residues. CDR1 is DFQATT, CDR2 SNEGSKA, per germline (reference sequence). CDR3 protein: CSASWASGNTGELFF. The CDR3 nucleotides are TGCAGTGCTAGTTGGGCTAGCGGGAACACCGGGGAGCTGTTTTTT.